One sample yielded the 22 T cell receptor beta chains listed below, sequenced in a study of sequential checkpoint blockade in melanoma (dated by TCRdb to about 2019). The library was obtained by the immunoSEQ multiplex PCR assay. Imported from immuneACCESS, the table was reduced by TCRdb to in-frame sequences with V and J called. These copies leave out some clones; in studies compared against another copy, an unresolved V gene accounts for under half, and the cause of the remainder is not known. In all, the sample holds tens of thousands of clones, and 85% to 90% of those were seen once. The ten largest clonotypes hold 12% to 15% of the sample. In light of the paper, this sample's treatment or condition label describes: randomized to nivolumab then ipilimumab (arm A) or the reverse (arm B). The source material was CD8+ T cells sorted from blood (inferred from file names), sampled from a patient given nivolumab and ipilimumab in sequence. Receptors originate from a human donor with melanoma.

The rearrangement uses TRBV4-3 and TRBJ2-1; D may be TRBD1 (5 bases). The length of the CDR3 is 13 residues. Looked up from germline, CDR1 is LGHNA and CDR2 is YSLEER. Trimming removed 4 bases at V and 7 bases at J, with 11 bases between. The CDR3 sequence is CASSPNQGNEQFF. The CDR3 DNA reads as TGCGCCAGCAGCCCAAACCAGGGAAATGAGCAGTTCTTC.

This clone was counted between two and nine times. In the same sample, other DNA sequences code for this CDR3. The chain uses TRBV28 and TRBJ2-3; D is perhaps TRBD1 (5 bases). V was trimmed by 3 bases and J by 3 bases, leaving 10 bases between them. The length of the CDR3 is 14 residues. Germline CDR1 reads MDHEN; CDR2 reads SYDVKM. The CDR3 is CASSFLSGTDTQYF. For the CDR3, the DNA is TGTGCCAGCAGTTTTCTCTCAGGGACAGATACGCAGTATTTT.

The chain uses TRBV27 and TRBJ2-7; no definite D call. Germline-derived CDR1 and CDR2 are MNHEY and SMNVEV (reference sequence). Trimming stripped 0 bases from V and 2 bases from J, with 14 bases between. This CDR3 spans 16 amino acids. This CDR3 reads CASSLSRQSPTYEQYF. CDR3 sequence (DNA): TGTGCCAGCAGTTTATCTCGTCAGTCCCCCACCTACGAGCAGTACTTC.

The genes are TRBV28 and TRBJ1-5; 7 bases agree with TRBD1. Germline V gene data show CDR1 as MDHEN and CDR2 as SYDVKM. After removal of 6 bases from V and 6 bases from J, the junction contained 8 bases not matched to a gene. The CDR3 has 14 amino acids. The CDR3 loop reads CASSNRGQVQPQHF. DNA for the CDR3: TGTGCCAGCAGCAACAGGGGCCAGGTTCAGCCCCAGCATTTT.

Notes on this clone: The same CDR3 can be traced to other DNA sequences in this sample. The V gene is TRBV9, the J gene TRBJ1-5; tentative D call: TRBD1 (5 bases). The ends were cut back, 4 bases at V and 0 bases at J, with 11 bases in the middle. This CDR3 region has 15 residues. CDR1 and CDR2 (germline): SGDLS, YYNGEE. DNA of the CDR3: TGTGCCAGCAGCCTTCAGGGATATAGCAATCAGCCCCAGCATTTT. It specifies CASSLQGYSNQPQHF. Full variable domain (rest looked up from reference TRBV9 and TRBJ1-5): DSGVTQTPKHLITATGQRVTLRCSPRSGDLSVYWYQQSLDQGLQFLIQYYNGEERAKGNILERFSAQQFPDLHSELNLSSLELGDSALYFCASSLQGYSNQPQHFGDGTRLSIL.

This clone was seen once. The chain is built from TRBV6-1 and TRBJ1-2, with a weak D call TRBD1 (5 bases). V was shortened by 7 bases and J by 1 base, with 16 bases between the two germline ends. Germline values: CDR1 MNHNS, CDR2 SASEGT. The CDR3 extends over 15 amino acids. CDR3 sequence (DNA): TGTGCCAGCACCGAGTACCGGGGGAATAACTATGGCTACACCTTC. Protein sequence: CASTEYRGNNYGYTF.

The chain has TRBV4-2 and TRBJ2-7, with 10 bases lining up with TRBD2. CDR1 and CDR2 from the germline V gene are LGHNA and YNFKEQ. V lost 3 bases and J lost 3; bases outside the gene matches: 8. The CDR3 length is 16 residues. CDR3 sequence: CASSQALAGVDYEQYF. The CDR3 bases are TGTGCCAGCAGCCAGGCTCTAGCGGGAGTCGACTACGAGCAGTACTTC.

V usage is TRBV29-1 and J usage is TRBJ1-3; 9 nucleotides match TRBD1. This CDR3 comprises 15 residues. Trimming took 6 bases from V and 2 from J; bases not matched to a gene: 8. Germline loops: CDR1 SQVTM, CDR2 ANQGSEA. DNA of the CDR3: TGCAGCGTCAGCTGGACAGGGGTAACTGGAAACACCATATATTTT. Translating it yields CSVSWTGVTGNTIYF.

The genes are TRBV18 and TRBJ2-5; 8 nucleotides match TRBD1. This CDR3 has 13 residues. Germline lookup yields CDR1 KGHSH and CDR2 LQKENI. The junction had 1 base not matched to a gene; V was cut back by 3 bases and J by 4 bases. The CDR3 bases are TGTGCCAGCTCACCGGGACAGGCAGAGACCCAGTACTTC. It yields the protein CASSPGQAETQYF.

V usage is TRBV7-9 and J usage is TRBJ2-7; TRBD1 is a possible D gene (6 bases). The CDR3 extends over 14 amino acids. Germline V gene lookup returns CDR1 SEHNR and CDR2 FQNEAQ (reference sequence). V was clipped by 5 bases and J by 3 bases, with 14 bases between them. Here the CDR3 DNA reads TGTGCCAGCAGCACCCGACAGGAAAACTACGAGCAGTACGTC. It codes for CASSTRQENYEQYV.

The rearrangement joins TRBV30 to TRBJ1-3; D is ambiguous. Trimming removed 6 bases from V and 8 bases from J, with 14 bases in between. Germline CDR1 is GTSNPN and CDR2 is SVGIG (reference sequence). The CDR3 sequence is 12 residues long. CDR3 nucleotide sequence: TGTGCCTGCGTCTCAACTTTGGACACCATATATTTT. Its translation is CACVSTLDTIYF.

V and J are TRBV6-6 and TRBJ2-3; a weak D match, TRBD2 (5 bases). Trimming cost V 0 bases and J 2 bases, with 12 bases left between them. Germline V gene lookup returns CDR1 MNHNY and CDR2 SVGAGI (reference sequence). The CDR3 is 16 residues long. The CDR3 here is CASSYSNQRFTDTQYF. CDR3 sequence (DNA): TGTGCCAGCAGTTACTCGAATCAGCGGTTCACAGATACGCAGTATTTT.

The chain combines TRBV7-6 with TRBJ2-2; D is unresolved. V gave up 5 bases and J gave up 6 bases, with 7 bases separating them. The CDR3 extends over 12 amino acids. The germline gives CDR1 SGHVS, CDR2 FNYEAQ. The CDR3 here is CASSPVPGELFF. DNA of the CDR3: TGTGCCAGCAGCCCCGTCCCCGGGGAGCTGTTTTTT.

This chain joins TRBV5-4 and TRBJ1-3; no clear D. Germline lookup yields CDR1 SGHNT and CDR2 YYREEE (reference sequence). V lost 4 bases and J lost 2, with 7 bases in between. The CDR3 sequence is 13 residues long. CDR3 protein: CASSRGTGNTIYF. CDR3 coding DNA: TGTGCCAGCAGCAGAGGGACTGGAAACACCATATATTTT. Drawing the rest from reference TRBV5-4 and TRBJ1-3, the complete variable domain is ETGVTQSPTHLIKTRGQQVTLRCSSQSGHNTVSWYQQALGQGPQFIFQYYREEENGRGNFPPRFSGLQFPNYSSELNVNALELDDSALYLCASSRGTGNTIYFGEGSWLTVV.

The chain links TRBV7-4 to TRBJ1-2, with TRBD1 as a possible D gene (5 bases). V lost 5 bases, J lost 8 bases, and 15 bases lay in between. This CDR3 contains 13 residues. Germline CDR1 is SGHVT and CDR2 is SQSDAQ. The CDR3 protein is CASSARQTVGYTF. CDR3 in DNA: TGTGCCAGCAGCGCCCGACAGACAGTCGGCTACACCTTC. The full variable domain, with the rest looked up from reference TRBV7-4 and TRBJ1-2, is GAGVSQSPRYKVAKRGRDVALRCDSISGHVTLYWYRQTLGQGSEVLTYSQSDAQRDKSGRPSGRFSAERPERSVSTLKIQRTEQGDSAVYLCASSARQTVGYTFGSGTRLTVV.

The chain couples TRBV5-8 to TRBJ1-2; 8 nucleotides agree with TRBD1. V lost 2 bases and J lost 4; bases outside the gene matches: 7. Germline V lookup: CDR1 SGHTS, CDR2 YDEGEE. The CDR3 is made up of 15 amino acids. In nucleotides, the CDR3 is TGTGCCAGCAGCTTCGGACAGGGAGAAGGCTATGGCTACACCTTC. It translates to CASSFGQGEGYGYTF.

The V and J genes are TRBV19 and TRBJ1-1; 7 positions agree with TRBD1. The CDR3 contains 13 residues. Germline values: CDR1 LNHDA, CDR2 SQIVND (reference sequence). CDR3 sequence: CAAGGFMNTEAFF. CDR3 in DNA: TGTGCAGCAGGGGGTTTCATGAACACTGAAGCTTTCTTT.

The rearrangement uses TRBV7-2 and TRBJ2-5; D is uncertain. V was clipped by 3 bases and J by 5 bases, with 7 bases between them. Germline assignment: CDR1 SGHTA and CDR2 FQGNSA. CDR3 length: 12 residues. The CDR3 DNA reads TGTGCCAGCAGCTTCACACAGGAGACCCAGTACTTC. Its translation is CASSFTQETQYF.

This clone was detected once. The V gene is TRBV29-1, the J gene TRBJ2-3, with 10 bases aligning to TRBD2. Germline loops: CDR1 SQVTM, CDR2 ANQGSEA. There are 15 residues in the CDR3. After removal of 5 bases from V and 1 base from J, the junction contained 6 bases not matched to a gene. CDR3 DNA sequence: TGCAGCGTTTCTGCTAGCGGGAGAGGCACAGATACGCAGTATTTT. Its translation: CSVSASGRGTDTQYF.

The V gene is TRBV7-6, the J gene TRBJ2-7; 7 positions agree with TRBD2. The V gene end was trimmed by 5 bases and the J gene end by 2 bases; junction bases not matched to a gene: 24. The CDR3 consists of 20 residues. Germline CDR1 and CDR2: SGHVS and FNYEAQ. CDR3 sequence: CASSLFLPREDPTITYEQYF. The CDR3 bases are TGTGCCAGCAGCCTTTTTTTACCCCGGGAGGACCCAACTATAACCTACGAGCAGTACTTC.

V usage is TRBV4-1 and J usage is TRBJ2-1; a weak D match, TRBD1 (5 bases). This CDR3 is 19 amino acids long. V was cut by 2 bases and J by 5 bases, with 25 bases left in between. Germline CDR1 reads MGHRA; CDR2 reads YSYEKL. The CDR3 reads CASSQLPPPTDEAHNEQFF. The DNA of the CDR3 is TGCGCCAGCAGCCAACTTCCGCCTCCGACAGACGAAGCCCACAATGAGCAGTTCTTC.

V gene TRBV13 combines with J gene TRBJ1-1; 8 positions agree with TRBD1. The ends lost 4 bases at V and 6 bases at J; junction bases unmatched: 4. CDR1 and CDR2 (germline): PRHDT, FYEKMQ (reference sequence). CDR3 size: 13 residues. CDR3 residues: CASSYRGEAEAFF. Written as DNA, the CDR3 is TGTGCCAGCAGCTACAGGGGGGAGGCTGAAGCTTTCTTT.